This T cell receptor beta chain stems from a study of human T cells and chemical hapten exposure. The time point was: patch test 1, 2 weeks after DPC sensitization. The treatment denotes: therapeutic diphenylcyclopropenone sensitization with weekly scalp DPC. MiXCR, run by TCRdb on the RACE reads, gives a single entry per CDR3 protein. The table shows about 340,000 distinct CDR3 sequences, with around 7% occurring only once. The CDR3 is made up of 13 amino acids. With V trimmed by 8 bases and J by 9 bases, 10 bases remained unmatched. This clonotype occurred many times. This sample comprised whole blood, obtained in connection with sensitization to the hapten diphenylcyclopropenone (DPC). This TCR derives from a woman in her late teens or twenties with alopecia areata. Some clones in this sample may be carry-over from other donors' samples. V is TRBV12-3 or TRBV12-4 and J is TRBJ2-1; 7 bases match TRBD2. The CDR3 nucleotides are TGTGCCAGCTCCCTTAGACTAGCAGCTGAGCAGTTCTTC. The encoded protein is CASSLRLAAEQFF.